This T cell receptor beta chain was sequenced for a study of T cell changes during pregnancy in multiple sclerosis. Here immunoSEQ multiplex PCR was the method, and the copy in TCRdb shows in-frame clones only, minus some. The table includes tens of thousands of clones, 85% to 95% detected once. CDR1 MGHRA and CDR2 YSYEKL come from the germline V gene. The CDR3 loop spans 16 amino acids. Trimming took 0 bases from V and 2 from J; bases not matched to a gene: 5. The chain carries TRBV4-1 and TRBJ1-1, with 8 nucleotides matching TRBD1. The clonotype was recovered from a female donor with multiple sclerosis, enrolled in a pregnancy study. The sequencing used peripheral blood, collected in the third trimester of pregnancy. The CDR3 protein is CASSQDPRGLNTEAFF. The CDR3 DNA reads as TGCGCCAGCAGCCAAGACCCCAGGGGGCTTAACACTGAAGCTTTCTTT.